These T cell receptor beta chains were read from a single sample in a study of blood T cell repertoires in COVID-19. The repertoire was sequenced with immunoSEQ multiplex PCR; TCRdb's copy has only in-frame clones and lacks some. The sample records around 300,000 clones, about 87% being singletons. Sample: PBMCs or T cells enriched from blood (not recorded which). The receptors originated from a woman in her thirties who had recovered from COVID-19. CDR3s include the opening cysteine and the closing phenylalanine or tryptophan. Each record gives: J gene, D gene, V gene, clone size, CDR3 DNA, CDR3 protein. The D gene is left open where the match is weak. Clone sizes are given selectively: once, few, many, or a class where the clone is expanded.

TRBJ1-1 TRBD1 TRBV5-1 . TGCGCCAGCAGCCTGGACAGGGAAGGCACTGAAGCTTTCTTT CASSLDREGTEAFF
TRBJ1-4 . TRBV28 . TGTGCCGGAAAAGGGGTAACTAATGAAAAACTGTTTTTT CAGKGVTNEKLFF
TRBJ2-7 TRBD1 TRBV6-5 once TGTGCCAGCAGTTACTCGAGTAGGGGGCGGTACGAGCAGTACTTC CASSYSSRGRYEQYF
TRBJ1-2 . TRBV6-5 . TGTGCCAGCAGCTTCAAGGGACGGGGGGCTGGCTACACCTTC CASSFKGRGAGYTF
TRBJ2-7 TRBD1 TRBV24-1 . TGTGCCACCAGTGATACCAAAGGGGGACAGGGGGTTGGCCGAAGGTCCTACGAGCAGTACTTC CATSDTKGGQGVGRRSYEQYF
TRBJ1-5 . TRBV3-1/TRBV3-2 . TGTGCCAGCAGCCAGGGGGCGAATCAGCCCCAGCATTTT CASSQGANQPQHF
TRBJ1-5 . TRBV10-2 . TGCGCCAGCAGTGAGTCGTCAGAGGTTCCCCAGCATTTT CASSESSEVPQHF
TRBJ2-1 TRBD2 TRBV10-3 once TGTGCCATCAGTGGGTCCGGGAGGCCCTCAAATGAGCAGTTCTTC CAISGSGRPSNEQFF
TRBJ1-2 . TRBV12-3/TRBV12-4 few TGTGCCAGCAAACCGTGCGATGGCTACACCTTC CASKPCDGYTF
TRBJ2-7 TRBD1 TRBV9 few TGTGCCAGCAGCGTAGGTGGGACAGTCGGACGGGAGCAGTACTTC CASSVGGTVGREQYF
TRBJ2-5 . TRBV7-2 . TGTGCCAGCAGCTCGTTCCAGGGGACGGTTTGGCAAGAGACCCAGTACTTC CASSSFQGTVWQETQYF
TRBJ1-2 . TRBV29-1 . TGCAGCGTTGAACCGGGGAACTATGGCTACACCTTC CSVEPGNYGYTF
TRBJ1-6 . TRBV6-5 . TGTGCCAGCAGTTACGGGCAGGGAAGAAATTCACCCCTCCACTTT CASSYGQGRNSPLHF
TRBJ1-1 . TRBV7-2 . TGTGCCAGCAGCTTCGGGGGGCAGGGCACTGAAGCTTTCTTT CASSFGGQGTEAFF
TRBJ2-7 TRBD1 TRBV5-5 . TGTGCCAGCAGCTTGGTTAGGGGGCCTGGGGTATTATACGAGCAGTACTTC CASSLVRGPGVLYEQYF
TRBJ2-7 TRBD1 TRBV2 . TGTGCCAGCAACCCGGGACAGGCCTACGAGCAGTACTTC CASNPGQAYEQYF
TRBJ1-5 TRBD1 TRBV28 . TGTGCCAGCAGCCGGGACAGGTCCGACCAGCCCCAGCATTTT CASSRDRSDQPQHF
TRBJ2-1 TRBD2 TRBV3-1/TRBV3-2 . TGTGCCAGCAGCCAATTATTTGCGGGGGGGCCCGGCAATGAGCAGTTCTTC CASSQLFAGGPGNEQFF
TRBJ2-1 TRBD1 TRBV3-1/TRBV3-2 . TGTGCCAGCAGCCTGACAGGGATCGATGAGCAGTTCTTC CASSLTGIDEQFF
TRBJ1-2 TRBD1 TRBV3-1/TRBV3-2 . TGTGCCAGCAGCCAAGGGGACAGGGCCTTTAACTATGGCTACACCTTC CASSQGDRAFNYGYTF
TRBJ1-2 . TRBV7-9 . TGTGCCAGCAGCCCCCTCCGGCAGGGCTATGGCTACACCTTC CASSPLRQGYGYTF
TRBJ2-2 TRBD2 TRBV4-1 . TGCGCCAGCAGCCGATACGGGCTAGCGGGCTCGAACACCGGGGAGCTGTTTTTT CASSRYGLAGSNTGELFF
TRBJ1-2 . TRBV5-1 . TGCGCCAGCACCTCATCCCCGGACAGTAACTATGGCTACACCTTC CASTSSPDSNYGYTF
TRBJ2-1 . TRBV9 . TGTGCCAGTTCTACAGGAGATTCTTACAATGAGCAGTTCTTC CASSTGDSYNEQFF
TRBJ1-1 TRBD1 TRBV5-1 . TGCGCCAGCAGCGGGACAGGGCGGGGAGCTTTCTTT CASSGTGRGAFF
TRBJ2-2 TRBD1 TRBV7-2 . TGTGCCAGCAGCTTCAGGGGGCGTGACACCGGGGAGCTGTTTTTT CASSFRGRDTGELFF
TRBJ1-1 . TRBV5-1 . TGCGCCAGCAGCTACCGACAGGAGAACACTGAAGCTTTCTTT CASSYRQENTEAFF
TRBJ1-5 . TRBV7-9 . TGTGCCAGCAGCTCAGGGGATCAGCCCCAGCATTTT CASSSGDQPQHF
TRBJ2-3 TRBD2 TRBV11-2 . TGTGCCAGCAGCTTAGGACTAGCGGGGGGCCTCACAGATACGCAGTATTTT CASSLGLAGGLTDTQYF